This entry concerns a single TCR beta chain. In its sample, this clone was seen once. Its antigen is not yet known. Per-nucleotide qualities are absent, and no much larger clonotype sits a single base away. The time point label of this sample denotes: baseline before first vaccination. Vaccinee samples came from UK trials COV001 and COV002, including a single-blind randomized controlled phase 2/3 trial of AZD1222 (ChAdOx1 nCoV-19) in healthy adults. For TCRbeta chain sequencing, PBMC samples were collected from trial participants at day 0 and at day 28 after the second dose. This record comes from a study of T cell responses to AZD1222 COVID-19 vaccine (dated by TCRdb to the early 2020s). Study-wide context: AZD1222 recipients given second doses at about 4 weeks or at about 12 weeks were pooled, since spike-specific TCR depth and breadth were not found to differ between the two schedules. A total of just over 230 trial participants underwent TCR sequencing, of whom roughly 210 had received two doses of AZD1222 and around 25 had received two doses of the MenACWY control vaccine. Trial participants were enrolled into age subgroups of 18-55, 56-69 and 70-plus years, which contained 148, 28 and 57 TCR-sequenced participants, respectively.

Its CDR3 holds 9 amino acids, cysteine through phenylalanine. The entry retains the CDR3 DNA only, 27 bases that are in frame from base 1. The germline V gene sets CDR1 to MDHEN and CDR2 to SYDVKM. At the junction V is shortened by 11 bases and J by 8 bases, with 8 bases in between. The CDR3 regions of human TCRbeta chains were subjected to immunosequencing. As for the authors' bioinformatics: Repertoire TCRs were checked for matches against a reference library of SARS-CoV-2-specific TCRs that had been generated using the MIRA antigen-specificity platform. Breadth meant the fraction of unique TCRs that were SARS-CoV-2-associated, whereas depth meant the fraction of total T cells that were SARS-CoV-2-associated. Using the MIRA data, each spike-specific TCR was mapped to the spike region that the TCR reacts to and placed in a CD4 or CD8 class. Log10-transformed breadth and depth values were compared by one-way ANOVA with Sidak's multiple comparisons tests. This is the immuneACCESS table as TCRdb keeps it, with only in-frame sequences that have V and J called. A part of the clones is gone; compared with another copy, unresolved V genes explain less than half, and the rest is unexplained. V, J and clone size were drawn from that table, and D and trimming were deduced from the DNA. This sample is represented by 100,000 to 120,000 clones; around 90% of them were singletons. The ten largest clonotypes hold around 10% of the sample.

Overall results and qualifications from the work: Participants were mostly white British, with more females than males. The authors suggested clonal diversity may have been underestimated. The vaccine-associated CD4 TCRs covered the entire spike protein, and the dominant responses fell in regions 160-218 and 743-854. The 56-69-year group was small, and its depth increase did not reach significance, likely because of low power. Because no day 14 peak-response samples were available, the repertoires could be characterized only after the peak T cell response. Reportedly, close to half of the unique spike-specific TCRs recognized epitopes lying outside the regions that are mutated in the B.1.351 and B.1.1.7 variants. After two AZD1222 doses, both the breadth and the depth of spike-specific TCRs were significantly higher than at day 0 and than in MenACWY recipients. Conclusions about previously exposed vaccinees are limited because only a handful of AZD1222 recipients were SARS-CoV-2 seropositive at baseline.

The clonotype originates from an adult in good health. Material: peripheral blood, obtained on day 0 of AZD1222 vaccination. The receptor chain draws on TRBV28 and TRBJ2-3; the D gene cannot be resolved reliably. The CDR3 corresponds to CAVGTTQYF. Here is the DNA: TGTGCCGTGGGTACTACGCAGTATTTT. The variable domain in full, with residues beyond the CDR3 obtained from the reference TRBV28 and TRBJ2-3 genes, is DVKVTQSSRYLVKRTGEKVFLECVQDMDHENMFWYRQDPGLGLRLIYFSYDVKMKEKGDIPEGYSVSREKKERFSLILESASTNQTSMYLCAVGTTQYFGPGTRLTVL.